This T cell receptor (beta chain) was profiled in a study of cytomegalovirus exposure and HLA in healthy donors. Overall study findings and caveats: Researchers left out some V segments, among them TRBV6-2 and TRBV6-3, as indistinguishable. Confirmation was obtained in vitro that a few CMV-associated chains are specific for CMV antigens. Later analysis revealed greater clonal expansion in HLA-associated TCR beta chains than in equally common others.

PCR involved 60 Vbeta and 13 Jbeta primers. Repertoires were generated with immunoSEQ multiplex PCR, while TCRdb's copy carries only in-frame clones and drops some. Of about 170,000 clones in the sample, approximately 80% were seen once. Trimming cost V 0 bases and J 5 bases, with 11 bases left between them. Per the germline V gene, CDR1 is SGHNT and CDR2 is YYREEE (reference sequence). The CDR3 is 14 residues long. Of note for this clone: Its antigen is still unknown.

This TCR derives from a woman younger than 30 in good health and CMV-seronegative. This chain uses TRBV5-4 with TRBJ2-5; D is perhaps TRBD2 (6 bases). Sequenced: PBMCs. The CDR3 DNA follows: TGTGCCAGCAGCTTGGAGACGGGAGCGGAGACCCAGTACTTC. Translation: CASSLETGAETQYF.